One sample yielded the 31 T cell receptor beta chains listed below, sequenced in a study of shared clonotypes between healthy human individuals. Only in-frame clones appear in the TCRdb table, and some are missing; sequencing was by immunoSEQ multiplex PCR. The sample contains about 1.1 million clones, around 78% of which appear only once. Sequenced material: memory CD4+ T cells from PBMCs. As for subset: CD45RA-negative fraction. The receptors were sampled from a man younger than 35 in good health. Some clones in this sample may be carry-over from other donors' samples.

This chain joins TRBV30 and TRBJ2-6, with D unclear. The CDR3 contains 13 residues. The V gene's germline CDR1 is GTSNPN and CDR2 SVGIG (reference sequence). V dropped 6 bases and J dropped 0 bases, with 6 bases sitting between them. The CDR3 region has the DNA TGTGCCTGCGACGGCTCTGGGGCCAACGTCCTGACTTTC. Translated, it gives CACDGSGANVLTF.

This chain joins TRBV9 and TRBJ2-2; D call uncertain. The CDR3 covers 16 residues. The ends were cut back, 1 base at V and 0 bases at J, with 10 bases in the middle. The germline CDR1 and CDR2 sequences are SGDLS and YYNGEE. CDR3 sequence reads: CASSVSHTPNTGELFF. CDR3 bases: TGTGCCAGCAGCGTATCCCACACACCGAACACCGGGGAGCTGTTTTTT.

The chain links TRBV5-6 to TRBJ1-5, with a possible D match to TRBD1 (5 bases). The germline V and J ends were trimmed by 5 bases and 3 bases, with 15 bases remaining between them. Germline CDR1 reads SGHDT; CDR2 reads YYEEEE. The CDR3 is 15 residues long. The CDR3 spells CASSRLDRLNQPQHF. Here the CDR3 DNA reads TGTGCCAGCAGTCGCCTAGACAGACTCAATCAGCCCCAGCATTTT.

V and J are TRBV6-1 and TRBJ1-1; the D is unclear. In germline, CDR1 is MNHNS, CDR2 SASEGT. The CDR3 contains 13 residues. Trimming removed 6 bases from V and 0 bases from J, with 8 bases in between. CDR3 sequence reads: CASRAIMNTEAFF. The DNA of the CDR3 is TGTGCCAGCAGGGCGATCATGAACACTGAAGCTTTCTTT.

This clone has a handful of counts. The chain joins TRBV6-5 to TRBJ1-2, with D tentatively TRBD1 (5 bases). Trimming shortened V by 7 bases and J by 2 bases, and 17 bases separated the two germline ends. The germline V gene has CDR1 MNHEY and CDR2 SVGAGI. The CDR3 runs 15 residues. The CDR3 sequence is CASTKRDYLNYGYTF. The CDR3 nucleotides are TGTGCCAGCACTAAACGGGACTACCTGAACTATGGCTACACCTTC.

This clone was seen more than once but under ten times. The chain is built from TRBV7-9 and TRBJ2-3, with D perhaps TRBD1 or TRBD2 (5 bases each). From germline, CDR1 is SEHNR and CDR2 FQNEAQ (reference sequence). V dropped 1 base and J dropped 1 base, with 15 bases sitting between them. The CDR3 totals 17 residues. The DNA of the CDR3 is TGTGCCAGCAGCTTAGTTCGTGGGGGATCTGGCACAGATACGCAGTATTTT. Amino acids: CASSLVRGGSGTDTQYF.

This clone has just one count. The chain is built from TRBV5-4 and TRBJ2-3; D gene ambiguous. The V end lost 4 bases, the J end lost 2 bases, and 8 bases lay between the germline ends. The CDR3 is 13 amino acids. Per the germline V gene, CDR1 is SGHNT and CDR2 is YYREEE (reference sequence). The DNA of the CDR3 is TGTGCCAGCAGCACCTTCCCCACAGATACGCAGTATTTT. Translated, it gives CASSTFPTDTQYF.

The chain recombines TRBV6-5 with TRBJ2-6, with D perhaps given as TRBD1 or TRBD2 (6 bases each). This CDR3 has 15 amino acids. V lost 2 bases to trimming and J lost 2 bases, with 7 bases between them. Germline values: CDR1 MNHEY, CDR2 SVGAGI. The CDR3 loop reads CASSYRGAGANVLTF. CDR3 bases: TGTGCCAGCAGTTACAGGGGGGCTGGGGCCAACGTCCTGACTTTC.

The J gene is TRBJ2-5, the V gene TRBV7-2; the D gene is possibly TRBD1 (7 bases). The CDR3 spans 16 residues. The germline CDR1 and CDR2 sequences are SGHTA and FQGNSA. The V end was cut by 3 bases, the J end by 5 bases, with 19 bases between. The CDR3 DNA reads as TGTGCCAGCAGCTTCCTGACAGGGAGGAGTCAGGAGACCCAGTACTTC. Protein sequence: CASSFLTGRSQETQYF.

The chain carries TRBV23-1 and TRBJ1-2; D not certain. TRBV23-1 is reported as an ORF; its role is uncertain. The CDR3 spans 13 residues. V lost 0 bases and J lost 4, with 6 bases in between. The chain's CDR3 is CASSQSAGYGYTF. The CDR3 coding sequence is TGCGCCAGCAGTCAATCTGCCGGCTATGGCTACACCTTC.

The chain joins TRBV10-3 to TRBJ1-4; 9 nucleotides match TRBD1. CDR1 is ENHRY, CDR2 SYGVKD, per germline. V lost 4 bases to trimming and J lost 7 bases; unmatched junction nucleotides: 10. The CDR3 runs 16 residues. The CDR3 here is CAISAVLGQGGEKLFF. The CDR3 coding sequence is TGTGCCATCAGTGCGGTGTTGGGACAGGGAGGTGAAAAACTGTTTTTT.

The chain couples TRBV19 to TRBJ2-7; 11 nucleotides line up with TRBD1. V trimming: 4 bases; J trimming: 4 bases; junction bases outside the gene matches: 9. Germline V gene sequence: CDR1 LNHDA, CDR2 SQIVND (reference sequence). CDR3 length equals 16 residues. CDR3 sequence (DNA): TGTGCCAGTAGTACTCCCGGACAGGGGGCTGGGTACGAGCAGTACTTC. Translated, it gives CASSTPGQGAGYEQYF.

The V call is TRBV4-3, the J call TRBJ1-1; perhaps TRBD1 as D (5 bases). CDR3 length: 15 residues. Trimming took off 3 bases at V and 8 bases at J, with 19 bases between the two ends. Germline V gene lookup returns CDR1 LGHNA and CDR2 YSLEER. CDR3 sequence (DNA): TGCGCCAGCAGCCAGGGAGAACTCAGGGTATCCGAAGCTTTCTTT. As protein: CASSQGELRVSEAFF.

This clone was observed a handful of times. CDR3 sequence reads: CASRGTLNIQYF. The CDR3 DNA follows: TGTGCCAGCAGGGGGACCCTAAACATTCAGTACTTC. The genes are TRBV28 and TRBJ2-4; TRBD1 or TRBD2 may be the D gene (5 bases each). CDR3 size: 12 residues. The V end lost 6 bases, the J end lost 6 bases, and 9 bases lay between the germline ends. Germline V CDR1 and CDR2: MDHEN, SYDVKM.

The J gene is TRBJ1-1, the V gene TRBV5-1; 7 bases map to TRBD1. CDR3 size: 15 residues. The ends lost 4 bases at V and 1 base at J; junction bases unmatched: 7. Germline loops: CDR1 SGHRS, CDR2 YFSETQ. The CDR3 here is CASSKGQEKNTEAFF. CDR3 DNA sequence: TGCGCCAGCAGCAAAGGACAGGAAAAGAACACTGAAGCTTTCTTT.

This chain joins TRBV15 and TRBJ1-4, with TRBD1 matching over 7 bases. This CDR3 is 14 amino acids long. CDR1 is LNHNV and CDR2 is YYDKDF in the germline V gene (reference sequence). After removal of 3 bases from V and 4 bases from J, the junction contained 2 bases not matched to a gene. The CDR3 is CATSRGQYNEKLFF. The CDR3 coding sequence is TGTGCCACCAGCAGGGGACAGTATAATGAAAAACTGTTTTTT.

This clone was counted only a few times. The chain is built from TRBV18 and TRBJ1-2, with 11 bases identical to TRBD1. The junction had 9 bases not matched to a gene; V was cut back by 4 bases and J by 8 bases. The length of the CDR3 is 15 residues. Germline V gives CDR1 KGHSH, CDR2 LQKENI. As DNA, the CDR3 is TGTGCCAGCTCACTCCGGACAGGGGGCGGAGAGGGCTACACCTTC. Its protein is CASSLRTGGGEGYTF.

The chain links TRBV15 to TRBJ2-1; 10 nucleotides match TRBD2. The V segment lost 6 bases and the J segment 7 bases; nucleotides outside the gene matches: 6. This CDR3 contains 14 residues. The V gene's germline CDR1 is LNHNV and CDR2 YYDKDF (reference sequence). The CDR3 is CATRPGLAQNEQFF. The CDR3 DNA reads as TGTGCCACCAGGCCGGGACTAGCGCAAAATGAGCAGTTCTTC.

CDR3 nucleotide sequence: TGTGCCCACGGGCAGGGGATGGGCTACACCTTC. Protein product: CAHGQGMGYTF. The rearrangement joins TRBV13 to TRBJ1-2; maybe TRBD1 (6 bases). The CDR3 length is 11 residues. V lost 11 bases and J lost 8, with 15 bases in between. Germline CDR1 and CDR2: PRHDT and FYEKMQ (reference sequence).

The chain links TRBV27 to TRBJ2-7; 7 bases are shared with TRBD2. This CDR3 spans 15 amino acids. Germline V CDR1 and CDR2: MNHEY, SMNVEV (reference sequence). J was trimmed by 4 bases and V by 0 bases; bases with no gene match: 6. The DNA of the CDR3 is TGTGCCAGCAGTTTATCGGGGGGGAAGGGGTACGAGCAGTACTTC. This codes for CASSLSGGKGYEQYF.

This rearrangement joins TRBV5-1 to TRBJ2-3; the D call may be TRBD1 or TRBD2 (6 bases each). Germline assignment: CDR1 SGHRS and CDR2 YFSETQ. V dropped 6 bases and J dropped 4 bases, with 21 bases sitting between them. This CDR3 contains 16 residues. Here the CDR3 reads CASTQLGSGAADTQYF. The CDR3 DNA sequence: TGCGCCAGCACCCAGCTTGGCTCGGGGGCAGCAGATACGCAGTATTTT.

This clone was counted between two and nine times. The chain couples TRBV11-2 to TRBJ2-5; D remains unclear. This CDR3 is built from 16 residues. V was cut by 2 bases and J by 3 bases, with 16 bases left in between. CDR1 and CDR2 (germline): SGHAT, FQNNGV. The CDR3 nucleotides read TGTGCCAGCAGCTTATTGGGTGGACGGAATAAAGAGACCCAGTACTTC. This gives the protein CASSLLGGRNKETQYF.

The chain is built from TRBV9 and TRBJ2-7; D assignment may be TRBD1 or TRBD2 (6 bases each). The CDR3 extends over 13 amino acids. Trimming pared 3 bases from V and 5 bases from J, leaving 12 bases between. CDR1 and CDR2 from the germline V gene are SGDLS and YYNGEE. CDR3 sequence reads: CASSGIRGHEQYF. The CDR3 coding sequence is TGTGCCAGCAGCGGGATCCGGGGGCACGAGCAGTACTTC. The entire variable domain, with the rest obtained from reference TRBV9 and TRBJ2-7, is as follows: DSGVTQTPKHLITATGQRVTLRCSPRSGDLSVYWYQQSLDQGLQFLIQYYNGEERAKGNILERFSAQQFPDLHSELNLSSLELGDSALYFCASSGIRGHEQYFGPGTRLTVT.

The CDR3 nucleotides are TGTGCCAGCAGCTTACTTAGGCGGGGTGAAAAACTGTTTTTT. This sequence encodes CASSLLRRGEKLFF. The rearrangement uses TRBV7-2 and TRBJ1-4, with D uncertain. There are 14 residues in the CDR3. V was pared by 2 bases and J by 7 bases, with 11 bases between. Germline CDR1 is SGHTA and CDR2 is FQGNSA. Full variable domain (missing parts from reference TRBV7-2 and TRBJ1-4): GAGVSQSPSNKVTEKGKDVELRCDPISGHTALYWYRQSLGQGLEFLIYFQGNSAPDKSGLPSDRFSAERTGGSVSTLTIQRTQQEDSAVYLCASSLLRRGEKLFFGSGTQLSVL.

The J gene is TRBJ2-1, the V gene TRBV7-2; maybe TRBD2 (6 bases). The CDR3 contains 15 residues. Looked up from germline, CDR1 is SGHTA and CDR2 is FQGNSA. V lost 4 bases, J lost 7 bases, and 17 bases lay in between. The CDR3, as DNA: TGTGCCAGCAGCTCGACCGGGAGAGGGTGGAATGAGCAGTTCTTC. Residues: CASSSTGRGWNEQFF. The variable domain in full, with the rest retrieved from reference TRBV7-2 and TRBJ2-1, is GAGVSQSPSNKVTEKGKDVELRCDPISGHTALYWYRQSLGQGLEFLIYFQGNSAPDKSGLPSDRFSAERTGGSVSTLTIQRTQQEDSAVYLCASSSTGRGWNEQFFGPGTRLTVL.

The V and J genes are TRBV10-3 and TRBJ2-7; D call uncertain. The CDR3 has 12 residues. Germline V gene sequence: CDR1 ENHRY, CDR2 SYGVKD. Trimming cost V 3 bases and J 7 bases, with 10 bases left between them. Here the CDR3 reads CAISDRSLEQYF. The CDR3 DNA reads TGTGCCATCAGTGACCGTTCATTAGAGCAGTACTTC.

The chain carries TRBV9 and TRBJ2-1; TRBD2 matches 8 bases. CDR1 is SGDLS, CDR2 YYNGEE, per germline. The CDR3 totals 20 residues. V trimming: 4 bases; J trimming: 4 bases; junction bases outside the gene matches: 22. CDR3 coding DNA: TGTGCCAGCAGCCACAGTGGGGGTAGCGGGAAAACGTATCCTTACAATGAGCAGTTCTTC. Translated: CASSHSGGSGKTYPYNEQFF.

The chain joins TRBV4-1 to TRBJ2-5; the D gene is possibly TRBD1 (6 bases). Trimming shortened V by 0 bases and J by 4 bases, and 18 bases separated the two germline ends. The CDR3 length is 17 residues. The germline V gene has CDR1 MGHRA and CDR2 YSYEKL. The CDR3 spells CASSQDQVGAGSETQYF. The CDR3 DNA reads TGCGCCAGCAGCCAAGATCAGGTGGGGGCAGGGTCAGAGACCCAGTACTTC.

The chain links TRBV11-2 to TRBJ1-5; no definite D call. CDR1 is SGHAT and CDR2 is FQNNGV in the germline V gene. This CDR3 has 13 residues. Trimming shortened V by 2 bases and J by 6 bases, and 8 bases separated the two germline ends. CDR3 residues: CASSLFLGQPQHF. For the CDR3, the DNA is TGTGCCAGCAGCTTATTTTTAGGTCAGCCCCAGCATTTT.

This chain joins TRBV4-1 and TRBJ2-1; TRBD1 is a possible D gene (5 bases). The length of the CDR3 is 15 residues. Germline assignment: CDR1 MGHRA and CDR2 YSYEKL. V was clipped by 1 base and J by 3 bases, with 10 bases between them. CDR3 in DNA: TGCGCCAGCAGCCAAGGCCAAGGGGACTACAATGAGCAGTTCTTC. It codes for CASSQGQGDYNEQFF.

V and J are TRBV7-9 and TRBJ1-1, with D hard to call. Between the trimmed V and J ends, which lost 5 bases and 1 base, there was a span of 8 bases. The CDR3 has 13 residues. CDR1 and CDR2 from the germline V gene are SEHNR and FQNEAQ (reference sequence). The CDR3 DNA is TGTGCCAGCAGCCCCTGGACGAACACTGAAGCTTTCTTT. Translated: CASSPWTNTEAFF.